These 27 T cell receptor beta chains were sequenced from one sample in a study of blood T cell repertoires in COVID-19. TCRdb's copy holds only in-frame clones and misses some; the assay was immunoSEQ multiplex PCR. The data hold about 480,000 clones, with approximately 86% observed a single time. The material sequenced was PBMCs or T cells enriched from blood (not recorded which). These receptors were obtained from an older woman who had recovered from COVID-19.

The V gene is TRBV24-1, the J gene TRBJ2-7, with TRBD1 matching 8 bases. The CDR3 has 16 amino acids. The junction had 11 bases not matched to a gene; V was cut back by 8 bases and J by 0 bases. Germline CDR1 KGHDR, CDR2 SFDVKD. CDR3 residues: CATIARDRPLSYEQYV. CDR3 coding DNA: TGTGCCACCATTGCGCGGGACAGGCCCCTCTCCTACGAGCAGTACGTC.

This chain uses TRBV28 with TRBJ1-2, with TRBD1 matching 8 bases. Germline loops: CDR1 MDHEN, CDR2 SYDVKM. V lost 5 bases to trimming and J lost 6 bases; unmatched junction nucleotides: 11. There are 15 residues in the CDR3. The CDR3 protein is CASSEGQVEVNGYTF. The CDR3 nucleotides read TGTGCCAGCAGTGAGGGACAGGTAGAGGTGAATGGCTACACCTTC.

The chain combines TRBV18 with TRBJ1-2; D not certain. This CDR3 has 12 amino acids. The germline gives CDR1 KGHSH, CDR2 LQKENI. Trimming pared 3 bases from V and 8 bases from J, leaving 10 bases between. DNA of the CDR3: TGTGCCAGCTCACCTAGGAGGGAGGGCTACACCTTC. Protein product: CASSPRREGYTF.

This chain links TRBV25-1 with TRBJ1-6; D is perhaps TRBD1 (5 bases). CDR3 size: 15 residues. CDR1 MGHDK and CDR2 SYGVNS come from the germline V gene. Trimming pared 2 bases from V and 11 bases from J, leaving 16 bases between. The CDR3 protein is CASSEGDGTGTPLHF. CDR3 nucleotides: TGTGCCAGCAGTGAAGGGGACGGGACTGGGACACCCCTCCACTTT. The entire variable domain, with the rest obtained from reference TRBV25-1 and TRBJ1-6, is as follows: EADIYQTPRYLVIGTGKKITLECSQTMGHDKMYWYQQDPGMELHLIHYSYGVNSTEKGDLSSESTVSRIRTEHFPLTLESARPSHTSQYLCASSEGDGTGTPLHFGNGTRLTVT.

The CDR3 coding sequence is TGTGCCACCAGAGGCGGGAATGGCTACACCTTC. Residues: CATRGGNGYTF. The chain uses TRBV24-1 and TRBJ1-2; D gene unclear. In germline, CDR1 is KGHDR, CDR2 SFDVKD. CDR3 length: 11 residues. V was pared by 7 bases and J by 6 bases, with 8 bases between.

The gene calls are TRBV18 and TRBJ2-6; TRBD1 agrees at 7 bases. Germline V gene sequence: CDR1 KGHSH, CDR2 LQKENI. The CDR3 is made up of 16 amino acids. With V trimmed by 5 bases and J by 2 bases, 6 bases remained unmatched. DNA of the CDR3: TGTGCCAGCTCATTTACAGGGGTGGCTGGGGCCAACGTCCTGACTTTC. Its translation: CASSFTGVAGANVLTF.

CDR3 loop: CASSPFPPGGMDTQYF. CDR3 DNA: TGTGCCAGCTCACCATTTCCCCCAGGGGGCATGGATACGCAGTATTTT. The gene calls are TRBV18 and TRBJ2-3; TRBD1 matches 8 bases. The length of the CDR3 is 16 residues. V gave up 2 bases and J gave up 6 bases; unmatched junction bases: 10. Germline lookup yields CDR1 KGHSH and CDR2 LQKENI.

The chain has TRBV5-1 and TRBJ2-2; a possible D gene is TRBD1 (7 bases). V was pared by 0 bases and J by 4 bases, with 10 bases between. Germline-derived CDR1 and CDR2 are SGHRS and YFSETQ. The length of the CDR3 is 15 residues. The DNA of the CDR3 is TGCGCCAGCAGCTTGGCAGGGGGGATCACCGGGGAGCTGTTTTTT. Protein sequence: CASSLAGGITGELFF.

This chain links TRBV6-5 with TRBJ2-7, with D tentatively TRBD1 (5 bases). This CDR3 contains 13 residues. CDR1 is MNHEY, CDR2 SVGAGI, per germline. Between the trimmed V and J ends, which lost 5 bases and 4 bases, there was a span of 12 bases. The CDR3 sequence: CASSILQEYEQYF. CDR3 DNA sequence: TGTGCCAGCAGTATTTTACAGGAATACGAGCAGTACTTC.

This clone appeared once. This CDR3 is CSVGGIQPQHF. The CDR3 DNA sequence: TGCAGCGTGGGGGGGATTCAGCCCCAGCATTTT. The chain is built from TRBV29-1 and TRBJ1-5; maybe TRBD1 (5 bases). Germline V gene sequence: CDR1 SQVTM, CDR2 ANQGSEA. CDR3 length: 11 residues. Trimming removed 6 bases at V and 6 bases at J, with 9 bases between.

V gene TRBV6-5 combines with J gene TRBJ2-7; D ambiguous. Germline CDR1 is MNHEY and CDR2 is SVGAGI. Deletions cut 4 bases from V and 2 bases from J, with 12 bases between. CDR3 length equals 14 residues. The CDR3 DNA sequence: TGTGCCAGCAGTTCTAGGCCAGCTACCTACGAGCAGTACTTC. This encodes CASSSRPATYEQYF.

CDR3 nucleotides: TGTGCCAGCAGTTACGGCGGGGGGAGCTCCTACAATGAGCAGTTCTTC. It is translated as CASSYGGGSSYNEQFF. The chain combines TRBV6-6 with TRBJ2-1; 8 bases map to TRBD2. CDR3 length equals 16 residues. CDR1 and CDR2 (germline): MNHNY, SVGAGI (reference sequence). The J segment lost 0 bases and the V segment lost 2 bases, leaving 3 bases of the junction unmatched.

This clone has just a few counts. V gene TRBV5-4 combines with J gene TRBJ1-2, with D perhaps matching TRBD1 (5 bases). Germline-derived CDR1 and CDR2 are SGHNT and YYREEE (reference sequence). This CDR3 comprises 13 residues. The CDR3 loop reads CVISREGNYGYTF. As DNA, the CDR3 is TGTGTCATCAGTAGGGAGGGGAACTATGGCTACACCTTC.

This sequence joins TRBV5-5 and TRBJ1-2; perhaps TRBD1 as D (5 bases). V gave up 1 base and J gave up 11 bases, with 15 bases separating them. The CDR3 is made up of 13 amino acids. The germline V gene encodes CDR1 SGHKS and CDR2 YYEKEE (reference sequence). Here the CDR3 DNA reads TGTGCCAGCAGCTTGATTTCCCCCGGGGGATACACCTTC. It is translated as CASSLISPGGYTF.

The chain joins TRBV29-1 to TRBJ2-3, with D possibly matching TRBD1 (6 bases). The CDR3 extends over 12 amino acids. Germline V CDR1 and CDR2: SQVTM, ANQGSEA. Trimming pared 4 bases from V and 3 bases from J, leaving 8 bases between. The CDR3 nucleotides read TGCAGCGTTGCAGGGGTGACAGATACGCAGTATTTT. This gives the protein CSVAGVTDTQYF.

The rearrangement uses TRBV5-4 and TRBJ1-2, with TRBD1 identical over 9 bases. The germline CDR1 and CDR2 sequences are SGHNT and YYREEE (reference sequence). V trimming: 4 bases; J trimming: 2 bases; junction bases outside the gene matches: 6. The CDR3 is 15 amino acids. CDR3 loop: CASSKGQGTNYGYTF. CDR3 nucleotide sequence: TGTGCCAGCAGCAAGGGACAGGGAACCAACTATGGCTACACCTTC.

The sample holds one count of this clone. The chain links TRBV5-1 to TRBJ2-3, with 8 bases that match TRBD1. There are 15 residues in the CDR3. V shed 0 bases, J shed 4 bases, and the junction held 4 bases outside the gene matches. Looked up from germline, CDR1 is SGHRS and CDR2 is YFSETQ. CDR3 coding DNA: TGCGCCAGCAGCTTGGCGCAGGGGGCGGCAGATACGCAGTATTTT. It encodes CASSLAQGAADTQYF.

The V and J genes are TRBV24-1 and TRBJ2-1; 7 nucleotides align to TRBD1. Trimming cost V 3 bases and J 4 bases; bases outside gene matches: 5. Germline CDR1 reads KGHDR; CDR2 reads SFDVKD. The CDR3 sequence is 15 residues long. CDR3 coding DNA: TGTGCCACCAGTGATCCGGGACAGATTTACAATGAGCAGTTCTTC. Translation gives CATSDPGQIYNEQFF.

The V call is TRBV7-8, the J call TRBJ1-3, with D unresolved. CDR1 SGHVS and CDR2 FQNEAQ come from the germline V gene. Trimming shortened V by 4 bases and J by 4 bases, and 8 bases separated the two germline ends. The CDR3 consists of 13 residues. CDR3 sequence reads: CASSSSPGNTIYF. The DNA for the CDR3 is TGTGCCAGCAGCTCCAGTCCCGGAAACACCATATATTTT. The full variable domain, with the rest looked up from reference TRBV7-8 and TRBJ1-3, is GAGVSQSPRYKVAKRGQDVALRCDPISGHVSLFWYQQALGQGPEFLTYFQNEAQLDKSGLPSDRFFAERPEGSVSTLKIQRTQQEDSAVYLCASSSSPGNTIYFGEGSWLTVV.

J is TRBJ2-7 and V is TRBV2; 10 bases match TRBD2. Trimming removed 10 bases from V and 0 bases from J; junction bases left unmatched: 9. The germline V gene encodes CDR1 SNHLY and CDR2 FYNNEI. The CDR3 runs to 15 residues. The CDR3 reads CATSLAGVVSYEQYF. In DNA form, the CDR3 reads TGTGCCACCTCCCTAGCGGGGGTCGTCTCCTACGAGCAGTACTTC.

The chain uses TRBV3-1 (or the pseudogene TRBV3-2) and TRBJ2-1; no clear D gene. The CDR3 loop spans 15 amino acids. V lost 1 base to trimming and J lost 8 bases, with 15 bases between them. Germline V gene data show CDR1 as LGHDT and CDR2 as YNNKEL (reference sequence). The CDR3: CASSQGARVPDEQFF. The CDR3 DNA follows: TGTGCCAGCAGCCAAGGGGCCAGAGTCCCGGATGAGCAGTTCTTC.

The rearrangement uses TRBV27 and TRBJ1-1; perhaps TRBD1 as D (5 bases). The length of the CDR3 is 13 residues. V gave up 6 bases and J gave up 4 bases, with 12 bases separating them. Germline V gene sequence: CDR1 MNHEY, CDR2 SMNVEV (reference sequence). CDR3 bases: TGTGCCAGCAGCTATAATCAGGGCACTGAAGCTTTCTTT. This encodes CASSYNQGTEAFF.

The rearrangement uses TRBV6-5 and TRBJ2-2, with D possibly matching TRBD2 (6 bases). The CDR3 consists of 15 residues. Trimming took 6 bases from V and 2 from J, leaving 13 bases between them. Germline V gene lookup returns CDR1 MNHEY and CDR2 SVGAGI. The CDR3 protein is CASSGGPSNTGELFF. The CDR3 DNA reads TGTGCCAGCAGCGGGGGTCCCTCCAACACCGGGGAGCTGTTTTTT.

This chain connects TRBV5-6 to TRBJ1-6, with 7 bases that match TRBD1. Per germline, CDR1 SGHDT and CDR2 YYEEEE. V gave up 3 bases and J gave up 6 bases; unmatched junction bases: 12. The CDR3 spans 17 residues. This CDR3 reads CASSSTQGQEINSPLHF. CDR3 in DNA: TGTGCCAGCAGCTCCACCCAAGGACAGGAAATTAATTCACCCCTCCACTTT.

This chain joins TRBV19 and TRBJ2-1; 7 positions agree with TRBD2. With V trimmed by 6 bases and J by 2 bases, 7 bases remained unmatched. Germline-derived CDR1 and CDR2 are LNHDA and SQIVND (reference sequence). The CDR3 sequence is 15 residues long. The CDR3 coding sequence is TGTGCCAGTAGCAGGGTGGGGGGGACCTACAATGAGCAGTTCTTC. Translated: CASSRVGGTYNEQFF.

V gene TRBV5-1 combines with J gene TRBJ1-2, with D possibly being TRBD1 (5 bases). The CDR3 length is 15 residues. CDR1 SGHRS and CDR2 YFSETQ come from the germline V gene. V was trimmed by 4 bases and J by 3 bases, leaving 16 bases between them. The CDR3 sequence is CASSPGAGRDYGYTF. The DNA for the CDR3 is TGCGCCAGCAGCCCCGGTGCAGGGAGGGACTATGGCTACACCTTC.

The V call is TRBV6-1, the J call TRBJ1-3; 7 positions match TRBD1. Germline CDR1 and CDR2: MNHNS and SASEGT. The CDR3 extends over 16 amino acids. With 0 bases clipped from V and 0 bases from J, the junction kept 2 bases outside the gene matches. CDR3 in DNA: TGTGCCAGCAGTGAAGCGACAGGGACCTCTGGAAACACCATATATTTT. Translating it yields CASSEATGTSGNTIYF.